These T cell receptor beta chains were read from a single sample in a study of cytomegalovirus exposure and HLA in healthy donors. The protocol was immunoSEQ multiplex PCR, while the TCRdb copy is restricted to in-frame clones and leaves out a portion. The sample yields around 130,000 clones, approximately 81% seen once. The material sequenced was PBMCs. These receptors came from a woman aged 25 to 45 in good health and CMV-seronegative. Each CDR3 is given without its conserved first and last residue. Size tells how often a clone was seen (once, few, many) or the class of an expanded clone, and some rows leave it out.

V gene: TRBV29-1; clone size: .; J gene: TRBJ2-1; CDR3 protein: SVGRLAGGSNEQF
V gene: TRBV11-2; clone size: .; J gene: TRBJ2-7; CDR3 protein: ASNSPGTALFYEQY
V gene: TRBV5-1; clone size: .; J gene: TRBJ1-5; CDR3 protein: ASSLGPEPNQPQH
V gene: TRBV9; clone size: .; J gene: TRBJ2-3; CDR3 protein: ASSVGLAGSSTDTQY
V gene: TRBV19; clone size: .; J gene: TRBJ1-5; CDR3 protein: ASSPPDGGINQPQH
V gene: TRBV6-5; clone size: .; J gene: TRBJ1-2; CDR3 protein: ASSLTGYGYT
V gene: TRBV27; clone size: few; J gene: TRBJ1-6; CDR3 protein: ASSLSSDRGLSPLH
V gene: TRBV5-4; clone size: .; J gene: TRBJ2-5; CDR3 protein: ASRTGVGETQY
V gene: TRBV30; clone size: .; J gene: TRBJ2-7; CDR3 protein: AWSVLGHEQY
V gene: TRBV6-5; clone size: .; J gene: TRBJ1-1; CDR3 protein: ASSYTGAAEAF